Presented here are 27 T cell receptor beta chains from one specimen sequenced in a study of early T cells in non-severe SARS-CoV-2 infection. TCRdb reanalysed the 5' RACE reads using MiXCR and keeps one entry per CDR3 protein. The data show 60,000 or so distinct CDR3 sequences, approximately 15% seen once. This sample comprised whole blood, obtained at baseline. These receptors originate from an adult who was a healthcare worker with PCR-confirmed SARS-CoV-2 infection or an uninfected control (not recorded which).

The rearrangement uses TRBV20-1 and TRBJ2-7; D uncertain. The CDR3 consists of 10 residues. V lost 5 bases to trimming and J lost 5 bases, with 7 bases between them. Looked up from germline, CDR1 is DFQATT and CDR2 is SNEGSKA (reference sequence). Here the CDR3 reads CSARKDEQYF. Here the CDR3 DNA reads TGCAGTGCTCGGAAGGACGAGCAGTACTTC.

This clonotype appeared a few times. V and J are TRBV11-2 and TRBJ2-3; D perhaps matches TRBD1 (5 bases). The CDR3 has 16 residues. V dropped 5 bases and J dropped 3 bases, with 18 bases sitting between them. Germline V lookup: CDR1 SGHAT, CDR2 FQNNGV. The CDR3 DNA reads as TGTGCCAGCAGCCAAAGTCTGGCCGACAGAACAGATACGCAGTATTTT. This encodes CASSQSLADRTDTQYF.

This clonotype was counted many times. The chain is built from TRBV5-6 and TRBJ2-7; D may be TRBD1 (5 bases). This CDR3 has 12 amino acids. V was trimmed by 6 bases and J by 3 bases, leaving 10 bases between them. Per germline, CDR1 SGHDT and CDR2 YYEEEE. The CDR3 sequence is CASTRRGYEQYF. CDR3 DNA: TGTGCCAGCACCCGAAGGGGCTACGAGCAGTACTTC. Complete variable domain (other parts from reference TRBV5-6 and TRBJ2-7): DAGVTQSPTHLIKTRGQQVTLRCSPKSGHDTVSWYQQALGQGPQFIFQYYEEEERQRGNFPDRFSGHQFPNYSSELNVNALLLGDSALYLCASTRRGYEQYFGPGTRLTVT.

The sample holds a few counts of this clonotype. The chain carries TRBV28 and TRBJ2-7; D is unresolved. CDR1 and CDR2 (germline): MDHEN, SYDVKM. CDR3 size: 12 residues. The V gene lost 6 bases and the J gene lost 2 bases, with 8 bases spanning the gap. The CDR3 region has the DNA TGTGCCAGCAGCCTCCGGACCTACGAGCAGTACTTC. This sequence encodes CASSLRTYEQYF.

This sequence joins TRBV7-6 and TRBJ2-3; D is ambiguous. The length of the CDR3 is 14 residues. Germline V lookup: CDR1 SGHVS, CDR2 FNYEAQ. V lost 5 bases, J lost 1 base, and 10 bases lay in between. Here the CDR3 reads CASSPMAGTDTQYF. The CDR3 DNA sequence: TGTGCCAGCAGCCCAATGGCCGGCACAGATACGCAGTATTTT.

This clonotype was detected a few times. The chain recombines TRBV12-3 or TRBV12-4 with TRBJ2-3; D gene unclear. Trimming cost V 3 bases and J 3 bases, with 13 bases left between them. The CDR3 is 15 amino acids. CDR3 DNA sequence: TGTGCCAGCAGTTTCGTACGAATAAGTACAGATACGCAGTATTTT. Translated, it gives CASSFVRISTDTQYF.

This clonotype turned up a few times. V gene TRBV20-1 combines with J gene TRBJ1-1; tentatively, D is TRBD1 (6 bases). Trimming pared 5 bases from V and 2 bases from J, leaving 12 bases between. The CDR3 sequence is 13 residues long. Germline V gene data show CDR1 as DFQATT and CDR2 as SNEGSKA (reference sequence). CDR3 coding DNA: TGCAGTGCTCCCGCCAGGGGAAACACTGAAGCTTTCTTT. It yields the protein CSAPARGNTEAFF.

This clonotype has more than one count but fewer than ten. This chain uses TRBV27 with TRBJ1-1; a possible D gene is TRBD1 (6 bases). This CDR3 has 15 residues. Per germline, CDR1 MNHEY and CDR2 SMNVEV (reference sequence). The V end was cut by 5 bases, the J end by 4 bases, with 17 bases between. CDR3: CASSPRGGRVTEAFF. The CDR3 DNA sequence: TGTGCCAGCAGTCCGCGGGGGGGGCGCGTCACTGAAGCTTTCTTT.

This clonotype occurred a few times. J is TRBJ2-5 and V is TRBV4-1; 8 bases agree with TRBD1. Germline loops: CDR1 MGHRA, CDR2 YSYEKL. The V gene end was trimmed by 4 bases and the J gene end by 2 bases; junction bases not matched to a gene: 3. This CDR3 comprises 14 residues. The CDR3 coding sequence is TGCGCCAGCAGCCCCCGACAGGGGCAAGAGACCCAGTACTTC. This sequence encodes CASSPRQGQETQYF.

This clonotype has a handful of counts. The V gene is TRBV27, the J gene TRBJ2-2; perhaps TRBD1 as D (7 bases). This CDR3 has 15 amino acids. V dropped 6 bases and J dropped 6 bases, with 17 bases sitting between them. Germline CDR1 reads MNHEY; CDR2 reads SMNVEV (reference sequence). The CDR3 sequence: CASSPRGRDAGELFF. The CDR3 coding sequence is TGTGCCAGCAGCCCTAGGGGGCGGGACGCCGGGGAGCTGTTTTTT.

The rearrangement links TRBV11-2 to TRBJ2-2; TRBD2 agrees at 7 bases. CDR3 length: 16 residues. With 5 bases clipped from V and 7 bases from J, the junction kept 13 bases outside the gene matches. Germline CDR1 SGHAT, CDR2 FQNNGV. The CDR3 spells CASSLAEGRIGGELFF. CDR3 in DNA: TGTGCCAGCAGCCTAGCGGAGGGGAGGATCGGCGGGGAGCTGTTTTTT.

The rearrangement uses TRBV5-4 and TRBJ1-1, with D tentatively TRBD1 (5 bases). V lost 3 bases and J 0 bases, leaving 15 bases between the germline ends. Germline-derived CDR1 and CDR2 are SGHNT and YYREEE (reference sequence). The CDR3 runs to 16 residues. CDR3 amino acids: CASSSETVLMNTEAFF. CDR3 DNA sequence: TGTGCCAGCAGCTCGGAGACAGTCCTCATGAACACTGAAGCTTTCTTT.

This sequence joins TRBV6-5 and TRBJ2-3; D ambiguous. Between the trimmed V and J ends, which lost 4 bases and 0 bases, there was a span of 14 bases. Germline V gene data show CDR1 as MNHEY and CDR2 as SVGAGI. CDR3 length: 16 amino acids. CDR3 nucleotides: TGTGCCAGCAGTTCGCGGTGGATCGCTAGCACAGATACGCAGTATTTT. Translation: CASSSRWIASTDTQYF.

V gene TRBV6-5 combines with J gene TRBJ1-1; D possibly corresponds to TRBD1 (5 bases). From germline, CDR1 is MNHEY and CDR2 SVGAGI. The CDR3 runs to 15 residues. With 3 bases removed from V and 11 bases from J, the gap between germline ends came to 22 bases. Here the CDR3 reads CASSYRSELQDVAFF. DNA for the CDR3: TGTGCCAGCAGTTATAGGAGTGAATTACAGGACGTGGCTTTCTTT.

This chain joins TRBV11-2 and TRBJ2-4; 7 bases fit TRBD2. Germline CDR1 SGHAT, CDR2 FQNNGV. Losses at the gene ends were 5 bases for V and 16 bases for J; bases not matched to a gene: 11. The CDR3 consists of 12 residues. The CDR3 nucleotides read TGTGCCAGCAGCGCGAGCGGGGTCGACTCTTACTTC. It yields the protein CASSASGVDSYF.

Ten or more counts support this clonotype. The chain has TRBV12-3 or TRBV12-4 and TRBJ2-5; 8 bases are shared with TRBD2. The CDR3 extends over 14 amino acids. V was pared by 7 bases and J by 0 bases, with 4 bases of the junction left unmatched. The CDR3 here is CASNPGGYQETQYF. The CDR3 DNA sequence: TGTGCCAGCAATCCGGGGGGGTACCAAGAGACCCAGTACTTC.

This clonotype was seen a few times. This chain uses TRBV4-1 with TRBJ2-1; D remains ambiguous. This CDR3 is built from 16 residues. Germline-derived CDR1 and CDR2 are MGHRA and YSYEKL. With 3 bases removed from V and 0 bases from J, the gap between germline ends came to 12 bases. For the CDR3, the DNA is TGCGCCAGCAGCCATCGTGCCTCTGGCTCCTACAATGAGCAGTTCTTC. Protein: CASSHRASGSYNEQFF.

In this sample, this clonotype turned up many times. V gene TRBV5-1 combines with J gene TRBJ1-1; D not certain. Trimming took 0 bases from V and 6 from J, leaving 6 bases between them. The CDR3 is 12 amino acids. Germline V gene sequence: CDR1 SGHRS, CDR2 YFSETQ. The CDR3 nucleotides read TGCGCCAGCAGCTTGGCTGGGTCTGAAGCTTTCTTT. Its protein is CASSLAGSEAFF.

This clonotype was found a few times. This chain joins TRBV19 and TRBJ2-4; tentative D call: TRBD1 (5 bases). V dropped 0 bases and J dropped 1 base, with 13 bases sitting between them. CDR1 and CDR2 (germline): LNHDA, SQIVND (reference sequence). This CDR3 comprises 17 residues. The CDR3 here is CASSIDTRAGAKNIQYF. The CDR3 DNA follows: TGTGCCAGTAGTATAGACACCCGAGCAGGGGCCAAAAACATTCAGTACTTC.

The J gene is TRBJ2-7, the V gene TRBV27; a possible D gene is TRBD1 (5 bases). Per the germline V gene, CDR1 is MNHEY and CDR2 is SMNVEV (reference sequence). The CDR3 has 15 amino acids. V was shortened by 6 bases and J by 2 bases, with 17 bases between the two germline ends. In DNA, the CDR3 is TGTGCCAGCAGCCGCACGGGCAGGGATCCCTACGAGCAGTACTTC. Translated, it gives CASSRTGRDPYEQYF.

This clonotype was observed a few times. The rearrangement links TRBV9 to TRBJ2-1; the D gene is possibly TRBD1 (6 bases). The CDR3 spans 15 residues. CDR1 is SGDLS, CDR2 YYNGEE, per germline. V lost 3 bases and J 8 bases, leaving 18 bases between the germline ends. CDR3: CASSAPGVGIHEQFF. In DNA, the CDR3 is TGTGCCAGCAGCGCCCCAGGGGTAGGAATCCATGAGCAGTTCTTC.

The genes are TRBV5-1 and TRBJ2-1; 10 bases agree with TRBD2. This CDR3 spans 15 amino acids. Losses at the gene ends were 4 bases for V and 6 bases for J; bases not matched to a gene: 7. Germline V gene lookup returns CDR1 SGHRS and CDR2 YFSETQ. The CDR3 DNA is TGCGCCAGCAGCGCAGCGGGGGGGCCGCCCAATGAGCAGTTCTTC. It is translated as CASSAAGGPPNEQFF.

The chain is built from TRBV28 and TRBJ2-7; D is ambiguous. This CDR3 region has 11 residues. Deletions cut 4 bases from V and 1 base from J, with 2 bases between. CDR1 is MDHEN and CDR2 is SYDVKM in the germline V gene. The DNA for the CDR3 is TGTGCCAGCAGTTGGTCCTACGAGCAGTACTTC. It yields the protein CASSWSYEQYF.

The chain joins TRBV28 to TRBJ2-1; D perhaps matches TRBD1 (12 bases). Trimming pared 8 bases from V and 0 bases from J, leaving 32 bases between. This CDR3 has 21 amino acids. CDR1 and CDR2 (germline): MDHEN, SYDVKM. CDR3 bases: TGTGCCAGCGTGGGACAGGGGGCAGGGACTAGCGGCTTCCCCTCCTACAATGAGCAGTTCTTC. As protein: CASVGQGAGTSGFPSYNEQFF.

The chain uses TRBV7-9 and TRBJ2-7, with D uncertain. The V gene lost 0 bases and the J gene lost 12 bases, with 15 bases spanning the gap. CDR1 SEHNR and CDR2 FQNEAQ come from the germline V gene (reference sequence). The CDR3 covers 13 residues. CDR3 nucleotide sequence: TGTGCCAGCAGCTTAGCGTCGTCCGTGACACCGTACTTC. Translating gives CASSLASSVTPYF.

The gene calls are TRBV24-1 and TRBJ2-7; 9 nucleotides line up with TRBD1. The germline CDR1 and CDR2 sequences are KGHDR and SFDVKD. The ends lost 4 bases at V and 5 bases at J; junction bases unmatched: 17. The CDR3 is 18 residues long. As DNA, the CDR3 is TGTGCCACCAGTGACCACCTAACCACGGGACAGGGAATACACGAGCAGTACTTC. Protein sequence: CATSDHLTTGQGIHEQYF.

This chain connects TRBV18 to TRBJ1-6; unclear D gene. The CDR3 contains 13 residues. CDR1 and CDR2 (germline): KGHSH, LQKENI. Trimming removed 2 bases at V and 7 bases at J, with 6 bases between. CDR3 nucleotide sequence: TGTGCCAGCTCACCAGAAGGGAATTCACCCCTCCACTTT. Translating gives CASSPEGNSPLHF.